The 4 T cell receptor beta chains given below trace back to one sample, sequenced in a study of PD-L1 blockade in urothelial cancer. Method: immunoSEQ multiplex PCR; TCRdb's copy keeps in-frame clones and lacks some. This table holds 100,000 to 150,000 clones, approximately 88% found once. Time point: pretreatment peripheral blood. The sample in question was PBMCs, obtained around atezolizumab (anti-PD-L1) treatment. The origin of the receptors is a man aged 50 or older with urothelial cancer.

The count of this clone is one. This chain's CDR3 is CASSLWASGGLYNEQFF. The CDR3 nucleotides read TGTGCCAGCAGTTTATGGGCTAGCGGGGGTCTGTACAATGAGCAGTTCTTC. The chain employs TRBV27 and TRBJ2-1; TRBD2 agrees at 10 bases. There are 17 residues in the CDR3. Germline V gives CDR1 MNHEY, CDR2 SMNVEV (reference sequence). With V trimmed by 1 base and J by 4 bases, 7 bases remained unmatched.

The CDR3: CASSFTSGNYEQYF. CDR3 coding DNA: TGCGCCAGCAGCTTTACTAGCGGTAATTACGAGCAGTACTTC. This rearrangement joins TRBV5-1 to TRBJ2-7; TRBD2 agrees at 8 bases. With V trimmed by 2 bases and J by 4 bases, 5 bases remained unmatched. This CDR3 spans 14 amino acids. Germline CDR1 and CDR2: SGHRS and YFSETQ.

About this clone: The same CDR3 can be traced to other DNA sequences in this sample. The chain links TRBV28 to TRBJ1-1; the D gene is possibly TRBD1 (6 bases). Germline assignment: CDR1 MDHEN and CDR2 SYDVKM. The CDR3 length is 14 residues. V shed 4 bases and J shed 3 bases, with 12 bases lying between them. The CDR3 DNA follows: TGTGCCAGCAGTTCTGGGGGCGGTCACACTGAAGCTTTCTTT. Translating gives CASSSGGGHTEAFF.

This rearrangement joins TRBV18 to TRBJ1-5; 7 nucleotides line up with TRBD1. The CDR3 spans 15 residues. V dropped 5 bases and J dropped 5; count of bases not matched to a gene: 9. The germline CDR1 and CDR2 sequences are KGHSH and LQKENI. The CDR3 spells CASSSGTEVHQPQHF. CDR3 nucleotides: TGTGCCAGCTCATCAGGGACAGAGGTACATCAGCCCCAGCATTTT.